Listed here are 9 T cell receptor beta chains from one sample, sequenced in a study of blood T cell repertoires in COVID-19. Assay: immunoSEQ multiplex PCR; the TCRdb copy retains only in-frame clones and omits some. The sample yields 75,000 to 90,000 clones, 90% seen once. The specimen sequenced was peripheral blood. The source of these receptors is a woman in her 50s in a cohort sampled during active COVID-19.

In its sample, this clone was seen a few times. Distinct nucleotide sequences in the sample also encode this CDR3. This sequence joins TRBV5-1 and TRBJ2-1; D unclear. The CDR3 has 14 residues. Trimming removed 4 bases from V and 0 bases from J, with 8 bases in between. Germline V gives CDR1 SGHRS, CDR2 YFSETQ. CDR3 residues: CASSMESSYNEQFF. The CDR3 nucleotides read TGCGCCAGCAGCATGGAGAGCTCCTACAATGAGCAGTTCTTC. The entire variable domain, with the rest obtained from reference TRBV5-1 and TRBJ2-1, is as follows: KAGVTQTPRYLIKTRGQQVTLSCSPISGHRSVSWYQQTPGQGLQFLFEYFSETQRNKGNFPGRFSGRQFSNSRSEMNVSTLELGDSALYLCASSMESSYNEQFFGPGTRLTVL.

The chain uses TRBV13 and TRBJ1-1; tentative D call: TRBD1 (5 bases). Deletions cut 2 bases from V and 5 bases from J, with 15 bases between. From germline, CDR1 is PRHDT and CDR2 FYEKMQ (reference sequence). This CDR3 contains 15 residues. CDR3 loop: CASSLRVRGGTEAFF. CDR3 nucleotides: TGTGCCAGCAGCTTAAGAGTACGGGGGGGGACTGAAGCTTTCTTT.

This chain uses TRBV5-8 with TRBJ1-3; a weak D match, TRBD1 (6 bases). This CDR3 is 15 amino acids long. Trimming stripped 4 bases from V and 4 bases from J, with 15 bases between. Germline V gene data show CDR1 as SGHTS and CDR2 as YDEGEE. DNA for the CDR3: TGTGCCAGCAGCCGACGTCCCGGGACAGGAAACACCATATATTTT. Amino acids: CASSRRPGTGNTIYF.

This clone was seen once. This sequence joins TRBV6-2 or TRBV6-3 and TRBJ2-1; a possible D gene is TRBD2 (8 bases). This CDR3 has 23 residues. From germline, CDR1 is MNHEY and CDR2 SVGEGT. V lost 7 bases, J lost 0 bases, and 37 bases lay in between. CDR3 sequence reads: CASIPTRDSPSSGTFGSYNEQFF. The CDR3 DNA sequence: TGTGCCAGCATCCCGACCAGGGACAGTCCAAGTAGCGGGACCTTTGGCTCCTACAATGAGCAGTTCTTC.

This clone was observed a single time. The CDR3 here is CATSGARGANTEAFF. In DNA, the CDR3 is TGTGCCACCAGCGGAGCAAGGGGTGCGAACACTGAAGCTTTCTTT. The chain joins TRBV15 to TRBJ1-1; D may be TRBD1 (5 bases). Germline V gives CDR1 LNHNV, CDR2 YYDKDF (reference sequence). The CDR3 contains 15 residues. The V gene lost 5 bases and the J gene lost 1 base, with 14 bases spanning the gap.

The V call is TRBV9, the J call TRBJ2-3, with D possibly TRBD2 on 6 matching bases. CDR1 and CDR2 (germline): SGDLS, YYNGEE. There are 14 residues in the CDR3. V shed 9 bases and J shed 2 bases, with 16 bases lying between them. CDR3 protein: CATSGGDPTDTQYF. CDR3 nucleotide sequence: TGTGCCACTTCCGGAGGGGACCCCACAGATACGCAGTATTTT.

This chain connects TRBV5-5 to TRBJ1-3; D is ambiguous. Trimming took off 4 bases at V and 5 bases at J, with 10 bases between the two ends. Germline CDR1 SGHKS, CDR2 YYEKEE (reference sequence). The CDR3 sequence is 13 residues long. The CDR3, as DNA: TGTGCCAGCAGCCCGGAGAGAAGAAACACCATATATTTT. Protein: CASSPERRNTIYF.

The V gene is TRBV24-1, the J gene TRBJ2-5; D remains unclear. Trimming cost V 4 bases and J 2 bases, with 4 bases left between them. CDR3 length: 12 amino acids. Germline loops: CDR1 KGHDR, CDR2 SFDVKD. For the CDR3, the DNA is TGTGCCACCAGTGAAGCTCAAGAGACCCAGTACTTC. Translating gives CATSEAQETQYF.

This clone has just one count. This sequence joins TRBV30 and TRBJ1-2; weak D call: TRBD1 (5 bases). V lost 1 base to trimming and J lost 1 base, with 13 bases between them. The CDR3 is made up of 15 amino acids. Per the germline V gene, CDR1 is GTSNPN and CDR2 is SVGIG (reference sequence). CDR3 protein: CAWSGAQGNNYGYTF. The CDR3 bases are TGTGCCTGGAGTGGGGCCCAGGGAAATAACTATGGCTACACCTTC.